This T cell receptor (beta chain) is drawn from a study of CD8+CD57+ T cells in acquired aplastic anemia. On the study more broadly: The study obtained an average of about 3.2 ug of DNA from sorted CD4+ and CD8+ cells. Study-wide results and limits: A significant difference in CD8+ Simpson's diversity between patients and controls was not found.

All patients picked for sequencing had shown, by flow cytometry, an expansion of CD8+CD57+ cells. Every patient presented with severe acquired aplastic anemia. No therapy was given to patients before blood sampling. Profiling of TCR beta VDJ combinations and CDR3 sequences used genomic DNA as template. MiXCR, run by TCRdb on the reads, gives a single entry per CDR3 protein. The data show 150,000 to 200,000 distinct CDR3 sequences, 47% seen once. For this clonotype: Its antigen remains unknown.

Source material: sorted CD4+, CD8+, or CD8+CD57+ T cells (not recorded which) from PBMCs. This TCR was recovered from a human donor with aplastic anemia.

In nucleotides, the CDR3 is TGCAGTGCTGCGGGACTAGCGGGGGGGCGAACCCAGTACTTC. It is translated as CSAAGLAGGRTQYF. This chain connects TRBV20-1 to TRBJ2-5, with 16 bases aligning to TRBD2. From germline, CDR1 is DFQATT and CDR2 SNEGSKA (reference sequence). V gave up 5 bases and J gave up 8 bases; unmatched junction bases: 5. This CDR3 region has 14 residues.